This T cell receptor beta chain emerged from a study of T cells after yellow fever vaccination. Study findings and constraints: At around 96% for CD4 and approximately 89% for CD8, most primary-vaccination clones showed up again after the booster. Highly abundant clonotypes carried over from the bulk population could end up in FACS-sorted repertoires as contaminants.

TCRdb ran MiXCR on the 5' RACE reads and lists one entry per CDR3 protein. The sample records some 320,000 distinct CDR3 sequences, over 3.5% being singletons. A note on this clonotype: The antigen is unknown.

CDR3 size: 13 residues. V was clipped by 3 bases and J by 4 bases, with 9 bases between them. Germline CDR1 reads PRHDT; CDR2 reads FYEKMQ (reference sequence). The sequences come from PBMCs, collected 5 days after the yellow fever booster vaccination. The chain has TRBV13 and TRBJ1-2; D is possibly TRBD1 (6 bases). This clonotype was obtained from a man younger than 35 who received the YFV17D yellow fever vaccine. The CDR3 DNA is TGTGCCAGCAGCTTGTGGGGGGCCTATGGCTACACCTTC. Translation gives CASSLWGAYGYTF.